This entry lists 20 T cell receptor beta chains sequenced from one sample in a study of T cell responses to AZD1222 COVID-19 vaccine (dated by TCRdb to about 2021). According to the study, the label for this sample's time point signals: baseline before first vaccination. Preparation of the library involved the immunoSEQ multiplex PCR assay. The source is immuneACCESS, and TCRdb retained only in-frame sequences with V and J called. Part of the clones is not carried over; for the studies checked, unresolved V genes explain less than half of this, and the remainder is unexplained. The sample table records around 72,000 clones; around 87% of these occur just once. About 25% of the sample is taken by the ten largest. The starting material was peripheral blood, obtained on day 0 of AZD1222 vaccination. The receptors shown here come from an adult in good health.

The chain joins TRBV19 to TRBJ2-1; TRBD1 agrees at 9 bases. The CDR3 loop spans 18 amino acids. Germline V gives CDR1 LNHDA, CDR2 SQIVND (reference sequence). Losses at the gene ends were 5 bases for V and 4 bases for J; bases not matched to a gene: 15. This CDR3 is CASSQSSGQGVRYNEQFF. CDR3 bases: TGTGCCAGTAGTCAAAGCTCGGGACAGGGAGTTCGGTACAATGAGCAGTTCTTC.

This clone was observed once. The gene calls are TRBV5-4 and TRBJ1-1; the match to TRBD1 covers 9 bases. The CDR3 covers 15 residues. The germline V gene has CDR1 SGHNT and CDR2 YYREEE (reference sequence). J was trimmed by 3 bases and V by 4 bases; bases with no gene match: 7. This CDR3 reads CASSPPGQGDTEAFF. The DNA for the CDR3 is TGTGCCAGCAGCCCTCCGGGACAGGGCGACACTGAAGCTTTCTTT.

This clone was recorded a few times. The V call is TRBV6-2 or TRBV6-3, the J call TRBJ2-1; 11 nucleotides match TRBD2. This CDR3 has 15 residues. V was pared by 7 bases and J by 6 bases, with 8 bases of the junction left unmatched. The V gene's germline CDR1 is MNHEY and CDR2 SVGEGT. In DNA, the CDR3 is TGTGCCAGCACCCCCCTAGCGGGGGGCCGCAATGAGCAGTTCTTC. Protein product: CASTPLAGGRNEQFF.

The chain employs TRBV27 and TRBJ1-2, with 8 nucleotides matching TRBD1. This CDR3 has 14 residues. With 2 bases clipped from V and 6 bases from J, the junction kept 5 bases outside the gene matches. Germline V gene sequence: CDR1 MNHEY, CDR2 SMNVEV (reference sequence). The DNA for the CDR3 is TGTGCCAGCAGTTTAGACAGGGGCCTAGATGGCTACACCTTC. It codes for CASSLDRGLDGYTF.

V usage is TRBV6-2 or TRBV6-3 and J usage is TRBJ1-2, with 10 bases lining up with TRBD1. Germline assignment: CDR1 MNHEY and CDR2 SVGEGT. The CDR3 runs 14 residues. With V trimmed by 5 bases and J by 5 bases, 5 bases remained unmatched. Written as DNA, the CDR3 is TGTGCCAGCAGTCCGGACAGGGGGGAATATGGCTACACCTTC. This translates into CASSPDRGEYGYTF.

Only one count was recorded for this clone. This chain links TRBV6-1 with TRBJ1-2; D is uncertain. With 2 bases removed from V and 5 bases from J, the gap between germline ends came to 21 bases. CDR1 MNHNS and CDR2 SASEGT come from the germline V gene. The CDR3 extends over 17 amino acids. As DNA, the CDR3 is TGTGCCAGCAGTGAAAGAGGCCAGCCCCACCTCATTTATGGCTACACCTTC. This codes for CASSERGQPHLIYGYTF.

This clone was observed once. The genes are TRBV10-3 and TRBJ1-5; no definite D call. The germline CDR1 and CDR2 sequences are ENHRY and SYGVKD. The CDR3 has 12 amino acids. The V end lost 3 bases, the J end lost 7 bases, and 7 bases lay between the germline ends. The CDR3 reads CAISDSGQPQHF. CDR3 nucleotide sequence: TGTGCCATCAGTGACTCGGGACAGCCCCAGCATTTT.

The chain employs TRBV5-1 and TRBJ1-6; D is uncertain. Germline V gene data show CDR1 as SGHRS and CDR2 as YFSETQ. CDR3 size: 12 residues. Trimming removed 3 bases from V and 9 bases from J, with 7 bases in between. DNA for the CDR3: TGCGCCAGCAGCTCGCGGGGTTCACCCCTCCACTTT. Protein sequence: CASSSRGSPLHF.

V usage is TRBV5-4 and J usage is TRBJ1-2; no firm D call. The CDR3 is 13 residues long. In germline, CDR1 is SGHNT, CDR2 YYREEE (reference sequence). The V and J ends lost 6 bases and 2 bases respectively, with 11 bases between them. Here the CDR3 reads CASIKDGNYGYTF. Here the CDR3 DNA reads TGTGCCAGCATCAAGGACGGAAACTATGGCTACACCTTC.

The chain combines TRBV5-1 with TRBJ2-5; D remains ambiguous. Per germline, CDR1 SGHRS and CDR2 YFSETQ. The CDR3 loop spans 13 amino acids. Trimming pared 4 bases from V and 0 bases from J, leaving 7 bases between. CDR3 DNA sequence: TGCGCCAGCAGCATGGCAAACCAAGAGACCCAGTACTTC. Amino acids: CASSMANQETQYF.

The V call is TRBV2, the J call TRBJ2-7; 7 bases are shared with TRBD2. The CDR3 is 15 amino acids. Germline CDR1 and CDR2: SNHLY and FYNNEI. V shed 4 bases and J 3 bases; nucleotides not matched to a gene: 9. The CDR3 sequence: CASSASGGGGYEQYF. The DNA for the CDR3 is TGTGCCAGCAGTGCCTCTGGTGGCGGGGGCTACGAGCAGTACTTC.

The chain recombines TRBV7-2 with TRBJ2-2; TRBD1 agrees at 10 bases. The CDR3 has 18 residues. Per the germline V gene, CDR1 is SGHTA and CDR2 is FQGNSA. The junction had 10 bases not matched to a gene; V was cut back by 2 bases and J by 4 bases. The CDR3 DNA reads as TGTGCCAGCAGCTTACTACCGCCGAGGACAGGGGGCACCGGGGAGCTGTTTTTT. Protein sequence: CASSLLPPRTGGTGELFF. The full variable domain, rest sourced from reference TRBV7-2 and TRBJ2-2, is GAGVSQSPSNKVTEKGKDVELRCDPISGHTALYWYRQSLGQGLEFLIYFQGNSAPDKSGLPSDRFSAERTGGSVSTLTIQRTQQEDSAVYLCASSLLPPRTGGTGELFFGEGSRLTVL.

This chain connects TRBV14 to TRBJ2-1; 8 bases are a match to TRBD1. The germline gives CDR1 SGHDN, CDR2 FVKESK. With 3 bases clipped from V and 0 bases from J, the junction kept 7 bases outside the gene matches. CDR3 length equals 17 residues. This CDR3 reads CASSHWTGRSSYNEQFF. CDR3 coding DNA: TGTGCCAGCAGCCATTGGACAGGGAGAAGCTCCTACAATGAGCAGTTCTTC.

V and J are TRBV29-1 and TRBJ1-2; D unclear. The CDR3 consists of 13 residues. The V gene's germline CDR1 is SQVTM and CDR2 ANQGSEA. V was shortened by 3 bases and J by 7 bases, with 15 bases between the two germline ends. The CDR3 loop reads CSVDRLWGGGYTF. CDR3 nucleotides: TGCAGCGTTGATAGGCTATGGGGTGGTGGCTACACCTTC.

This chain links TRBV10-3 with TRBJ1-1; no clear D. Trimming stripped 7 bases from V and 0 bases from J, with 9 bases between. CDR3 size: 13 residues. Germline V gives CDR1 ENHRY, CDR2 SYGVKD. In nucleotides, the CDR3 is TGTGCCATCAAGGGTCGGGTGAACACTGAAGCTTTCTTT. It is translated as CAIKGRVNTEAFF.

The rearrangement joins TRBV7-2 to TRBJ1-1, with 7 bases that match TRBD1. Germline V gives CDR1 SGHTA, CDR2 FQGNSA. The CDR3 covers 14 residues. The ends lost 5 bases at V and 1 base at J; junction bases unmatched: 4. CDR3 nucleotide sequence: TGTGCCAGCAGCGCCAACAGGGGGAACACTGAAGCTTTCTTT. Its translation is CASSANRGNTEAFF.

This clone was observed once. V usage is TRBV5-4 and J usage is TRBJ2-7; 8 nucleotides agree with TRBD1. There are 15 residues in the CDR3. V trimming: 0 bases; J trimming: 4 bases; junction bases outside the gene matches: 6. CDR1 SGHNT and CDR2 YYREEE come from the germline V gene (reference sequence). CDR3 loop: CASSLANRGVYEQYF. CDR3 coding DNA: TGTGCCAGCAGCTTGGCCAACAGGGGGGTATACGAGCAGTACTTC. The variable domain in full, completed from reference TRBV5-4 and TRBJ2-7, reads ETGVTQSPTHLIKTRGQQVTLRCSSQSGHNTVSWYQQALGQGPQFIFQYYREEENGRGNFPPRFSGLQFPNYSSELNVNALELDDSALYLCASSLANRGVYEQYFGPGTRLTVT.

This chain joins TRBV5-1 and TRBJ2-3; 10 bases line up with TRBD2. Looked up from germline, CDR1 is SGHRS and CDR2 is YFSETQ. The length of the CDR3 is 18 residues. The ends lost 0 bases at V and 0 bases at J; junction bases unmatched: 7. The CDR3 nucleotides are TGCGCCAGCAGCTTGGACCTAGCGGGGGATACTAGCACAGATACGCAGTATTTT. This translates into CASSLDLAGDTSTDTQYF.

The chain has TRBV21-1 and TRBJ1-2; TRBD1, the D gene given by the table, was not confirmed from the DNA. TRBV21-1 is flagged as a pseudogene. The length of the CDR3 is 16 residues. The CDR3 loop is CASSKVKAGRNYGYTF. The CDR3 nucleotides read TGTGCCAGCAGCAAAGTTAAGGCAGGGCGTAACTATGGCTACACCTTC.

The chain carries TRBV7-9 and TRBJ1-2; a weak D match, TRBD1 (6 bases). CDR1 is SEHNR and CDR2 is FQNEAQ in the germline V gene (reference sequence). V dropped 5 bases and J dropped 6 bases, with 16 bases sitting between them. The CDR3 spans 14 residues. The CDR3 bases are TGTGCCAGCAGCCCTCAAGACAGGAAAAATGGCTACACCTTC. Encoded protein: CASSPQDRKNGYTF. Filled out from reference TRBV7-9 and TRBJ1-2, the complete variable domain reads DTGVSQNPRHKITKRGQNVTFRCDPISEHNRLYWYRQTLGQGPEFLTYFQNEAQLEKSRLLSDRFSAERPKGSFSTLEIQRTEQGDSAMYLCASSPQDRKNGYTFGSGTRLTVV.